This section outlines one T cell receptor (beta chain) sequence together with its context. The source of the sample is a study of T-cell reconstitution after alpha-beta-depleted transplantation in children. Preparing the TCRbeta library involved the use of unique molecular identifiers. TCRdb reprocessed the PCR reads via MiXCR and lists one record per CDR3 protein. The sample has some 390,000 distinct CDR3 sequences, about a fifth seen once. The V and J ends lost 3 bases and 2 bases, in that order; junction bases with no gene match: 7. Germline CDR1 and CDR2: SGHTA and FQGTGA. The CDR3 has 16 amino acids.

This sample comprised PBMCs from the stem cell graft donor, obtained from the stem cell graft. The chain has TRBV7-3 and TRBJ2-5, with 9 positions matching TRBD1. This TCR was sampled from a human donor who donated a stem cell graft to a child with acute myeloid leukemia. CDR3 residues: CASSFTGGRGQETQYF. The CDR3 DNA sequence: TGTGCCAGCAGCTTCACAGGGGGCCGAGGGCAAGAGACCCAGTACTTC.